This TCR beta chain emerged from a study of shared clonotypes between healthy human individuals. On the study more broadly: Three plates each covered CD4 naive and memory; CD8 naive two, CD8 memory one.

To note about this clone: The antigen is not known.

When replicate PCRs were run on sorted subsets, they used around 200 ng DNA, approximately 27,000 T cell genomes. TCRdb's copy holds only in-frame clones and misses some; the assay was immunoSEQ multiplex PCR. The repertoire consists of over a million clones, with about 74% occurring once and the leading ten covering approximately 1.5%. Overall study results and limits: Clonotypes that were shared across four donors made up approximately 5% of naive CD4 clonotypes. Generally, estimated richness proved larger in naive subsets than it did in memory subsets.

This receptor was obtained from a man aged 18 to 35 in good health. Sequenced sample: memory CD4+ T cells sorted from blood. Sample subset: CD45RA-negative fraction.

CDR3 sequence: CASSPTGGGNTEAFF. DNA for the CDR3: TGTGCCAGCAGTCCCACGGGAGGGGGGAACACTGAAGCTTTCTTT. The chain links TRBV28 to TRBJ1-1; TRBD1 might be the D (6 bases). Germline V gives CDR1 MDHEN, CDR2 SYDVKM. The CDR3 is 15 residues long. Trimming took off 5 bases at V and 1 base at J, with 14 bases between the two ends.